A selection of T cell receptor beta chains follows, all from one sample in a study of T cell responses to AZD1222 COVID-19 vaccine. Clones were read by immunoSEQ multiplex PCR, and TCRdb kept only the in-frame ones, dropping some. The sample lists 90,000 to 120,000 clones, more than 85% occurring once. The sequencing used peripheral blood, collected on day 0 of AZD1222 vaccination. These receptors originate from an adult in good health. CDR3s include the opening cysteine and the closing phenylalanine or tryptophan.

V,CDR3
TRBV28,CASSLNRGRGPREQYF
TRBV7-9,CASSFGTTEPEQFF
TRBV14,CASSRLLNTEAFF
TRBV6-5,CASRQLATNTGELFF
TRBV28,CASSRIAHQVAFF
TRBV6-5,CASSYSSGTGTDTQYF
TRBV21-1,CASRPQRGRGEKLFF
TRBV21-1,CASSRRPTGDFSTDTQYF
TRBV6-1,CASSDGTGSSGNTIYF
TRBV28,CATERRSNEQFF
TRBV2,CASSGLAGAYNEQFF
TRBV7-9,CASTGGSSYNSPLHF
TRBV13,CASSLGVTAGSYNEQFF
TRBV28,CAISPAWGAQSEQYF
TRBV5-4,CASSLRGVYEQYF
TRBV6-1,CASSLRTREQYF
TRBV7-9,CASVPRSGPNSPLHF
TRBV2,CASSAGTDTQYF
TRBV2,CASSETMIRSTEAFF
TRBV13,CASNRARETVFGGSSYNEQFF
TRBV2,CASSVGQSLSGANVLTF
TRBV6-5,CASRTGMGSLGYTF
TRBV6-6,CASSYSGVGTEAFF
TRBV19,CASSISGMALWEKLFF
TRBV28,CASSSSVYEQYF
TRBV29-1,CSVEEGNGYGYTF
TRBV10-3,CAIRGPTDTQYF
TRBV5-1,CASSFGLKQEQYF
TRBV28,CASSFLSGELFF
TRBV27,CASSPTPNEKLFF